The sequence of this TCR beta chain was determined in a study of blood T cells in healthy people across ages. The CDR3 loop spans 14 amino acids. The germline V gene has CDR1 SGHVS and CDR2 FNYEAQ. Trimming removed 6 bases from V and 5 bases from J; junction bases left unmatched: 6. Study-level findings and limits: For the donors, CMV status was unknown and possibly confounded expanded clonotype changes.

Investigators took about 9.1 milliliters of peripheral blood from every donor. A sample-barcoded 5' primer and a J-beta primer mix were used in a second PCR of roughly 7 to 12 cycles. TCRdb processed the 5' RACE reads anew with MiXCR; each CDR3 protein has one entry. The table includes about 1.4 million distinct CDR3 sequences, 59% detected once. With respect to this clonotype: Its specificity is not known.

V gene TRBV7-6 combines with J gene TRBJ2-5; TRBD1 agrees at 10 bases. Specimen: blood. The TCR was taken from a man between 18 and 35 years old in good health. The CDR3 sequence: CASRSGTGAETQYF. In DNA form, the CDR3 reads TGTGCCAGCAGATCCGGGACAGGGGCTGAGACCCAGTACTTC.